This TCR beta chain is drawn from a study of T cell responses to AZD1222 COVID-19 vaccine. Study-level findings and limits: Spike-specific TCR breadth rose after two AZD1222 doses, and depth rose as well.

Trimming took off 5 bases at V and 2 bases at J, with 13 bases between the two ends. Per the germline V gene, CDR1 is LNHDA and CDR2 is SQIVND (reference sequence). This CDR3 contains 14 residues. TCRdb's copy holds only in-frame clones and misses some; the assay was immunoSEQ multiplex PCR. The profile shows fewer than 150,000 clones, roughly 91% of them singletons. Remarks on this clone: Its cognate antigen is unknown.

The V gene is TRBV19, the J gene TRBJ2-7, with D tentatively TRBD2 (5 bases). This clonotype was obtained from an adult who received the AZD1222 COVID-19 vaccine. The sequencing here drew on peripheral blood, taken 28 days after the second AZD1222 dose. CDR3 region: CASSPAAGTYEQYF. CDR3 coding DNA: TGTGCCAGTAGTCCAGCGGCGGGCACCTACGAGCAGTACTTC.